This is a list of T cell receptor beta chains from one sample in a study of OX40 agonist ivuxolimab in advanced cancers. Assay: immunoSEQ multiplex PCR; the TCRdb copy retains only in-frame clones and omits some. The sample shows about 72,000 clones, about 87% of them seen only once. Specimen: CD4+ or CD8+ T cells sorted from blood, collected in a trial of the OX40 agonist ivuxolimab. The origin of the receptors is an adult with an advanced solid tumor such as melanoma, head and neck, liver or kidney cancer. CDR3s include the opening cysteine and the closing phenylalanine or tryptophan. The D gene is left open where the match is weak. For some rows the clone size is stated as once, few or many, or as a class when expanded; others skip it.

>TRBJ1-4|TRBD1|TRBV28|once
TGTGCCAGCAGTTTGACAGGGGGCGCCGGAAAACTGTTTTTT
CASSLTGGAGKLFF
>TRBJ1-5|NA|TRBV4-2|NA
TGTGCCAGCAGCCAAGATCGACCCTACGATAAGCCCCAGCATTTT
CASSQDRPYDKPQHF
>TRBJ2-3|NA|TRBV5-8|NA
TGTGCCAGCAGTCCTGGGGTGTATGGCACAGATACGCAGTATTTT
CASSPGVYGTDTQYF
>TRBJ2-1|TRBD2|TRBV7-2|NA
TGTGCCAGCAGCTCTTCTTTAGCGGGGGGGGCCTACAATGAGCAGTTCTTC
CASSSSLAGGAYNEQFF
>TRBJ2-3|TRBD2|TRBV7-9|NA
TGTGCCAGCTCACCCTCCGGGACTAGCGGCACAGATACGCAGTATTTT
CASSPSGTSGTDTQYF
>TRBJ1-5|TRBD1|TRBV28|NA
TGTGCCAGCAGTCTCTCCGGGACAGGGCGAAATCAGCCCCAGCATTTT
CASSLSGTGRNQPQHF
>TRBJ2-2|NA|TRBV4-2|NA
TGTGCCAGCAGCCGAGGATCACTGAACACCGGGGAGCTGTTTTTT
CASSRGSLNTGELFF
>TRBJ2-5|NA|TRBV20-1|NA
TGCAGTGCTAGACAAGAGACCCAGTACTTC
CSARQETQYF
>TRBJ1-1|TRBD1|TRBV5-1|NA
TGCGCCAGCAGCTTGGGACAGGGATGGAACACTGAAGCTTTCTTT
CASSLGQGWNTEAFF
>TRBJ1-1|TRBD1|TRBV5-1|NA
TGCGCCAGCAGCTGGGGACAGGGGATGAACACTGAAGCTTTCTTT
CASSWGQGMNTEAFF
>TRBJ2-7|NA|TRBV5-1|NA
TGCGCCAGCAGCTTGACCAATTACGAGCAGTACTTC
CASSLTNYEQYF
>TRBJ2-1|NA|TRBV19|NA
TGTGCCAGTAGTATAGCCAGGGACTATGAGCAGTTCTTC
CASSIARDYEQFF
>TRBJ1-3|NA|TRBV6-1|NA
TGTGCCAGCGTGACGAATGGAAACACCATATATTTT
CASVTNGNTIYF
>TRBJ1-1|NA|TRBV28|NA
TGTGCCAGCAGGGGCAGAACCTACACTGAAGCTTTCTTT
CASRGRTYTEAFF
>TRBJ2-2|TRBD2|TRBV5-5|NA
TGTGCCAGCAGCTCACTAGCGGGGGTCACCGGGGAGCTGTTTTTT
CASSSLAGVTGELFF
>TRBJ2-5|NA|TRBV7-9|NA
TGTGCCAGCAGCTTAGGCCTCTGGACCCAGTACTTC
CASSLGLWTQYF
>TRBJ1-2|TRBD1|TRBV28|NA
TGTGCCAGCAGTTTAAGACAGGGGGTCTATGGCTACACCTTC
CASSLRQGVYGYTF
>TRBJ2-1|TRBD2|TRBV29-1|NA
TGCAGCGTTGGTGCGGGAGGAGCAGCTGAGCAGTTCTTC
CSVGAGGAAEQFF
>TRBJ1-2|NA|TRBV28|NA
TGTGCCAGCAGTTCACAATTAAGGGGTATACGGGGTGGCTACACCTTC
CASSSQLRGIRGGYTF
>TRBJ1-6|NA|TRBV19|once
TGTGCCAGTAGTATGGAGGGTGGACCCCTCCACTTT
CASSMEGGPLHF
>TRBJ1-2|NA|TRBV5-4|NA
TGTGCCAGCAGCTTGTTTAGAACCGATCCTAACTATGGCTACACCTTC
CASSLFRTDPNYGYTF
>TRBJ2-7|TRBD1|TRBV5-5|NA
TGTGCCAGCAGCCTGGGCCTGGGACAGACCTACGAGCAGTACTTC
CASSLGLGQTYEQYF
>TRBJ1-2|NA|TRBV25-1|NA
TGTGCCAGCAGTGCAGGTTATGGCTACACCTTC
CASSAGYGYTF
>TRBJ2-5|TRBD1|TRBV19|NA
TGTGCCAGTAGTATCGGGACAGACCAAGATACCCAGTACTTC
CASSIGTDQDTQYF
>TRBJ2-1|TRBD2|TRBV18|NA
TGTGCCAGCTCACCTCGCCTCCTAGCGGGAGATTTGGATGAGCAGTTCTTC
CASSPRLLAGDLDEQFF
>TRBJ2-6|TRBD1|TRBV19|NA
TGTGCCAGTAGTGCCCCGACAGGGGCTGGGGCCAACGTCCTGACTTTC
CASSAPTGAGANVLTF
>TRBJ1-1|NA|TRBV6-6|NA
TGTGCCAGCAGTCCCTCGGGAGGATCGGACACTGAAGCTTTCTTT
CASSPSGGSDTEAFF
>TRBJ2-3|NA|TRBV29-1|NA
TGCAGCGTTGAAGAGCTAAGGACGGGTACGCAGTATTTT
CSVEELRTGTQYF
>TRBJ2-5|NA|TRBV5-1|NA
TGCGCCAGCAGCGTCGGACTCCAAGAGACCCAGTACTTC
CASSVGLQETQYF
>TRBJ1-5|NA|TRBV6-6|NA
TGTGCCAGCAGTTACAGGGCCGGGACATATAATCAGCCCCAGCATTTT
CASSYRAGTYNQPQHF
>TRBJ2-3|TRBD2|TRBV5-4|once
TGTGCCAGCAGCTCAGGACTAGCGCGCACAGATACGCAGTATTTT
CASSSGLARTDTQYF
>TRBJ2-1|TRBD2|TRBV5-6|NA
TGTGCCAGCAGCCTGGAAGCGGGGGTCTCCTACAATGAGCAGTTCTTC
CASSLEAGVSYNEQFF
>TRBJ2-3|NA|TRBV6-6|NA
TGTGCCAGCAGCGATCGGGGACGCTACACAGATACGCAGTATTTT
CASSDRGRYTDTQYF
>TRBJ2-1|TRBD2|TRBV10-1|NA
TGCGCCAGCAGTGGGTCGGGAGGATCCTACAATGAGCAGTTCTTC
CASSGSGGSYNEQFF
>TRBJ2-3|TRBD2|TRBV4-1|NA
TGCGCCAGCAGCCGAGTACTAGCGGAGGAAGCTGGAAGCACAGATACGCAGTATTTT
CASSRVLAEEAGSTDTQYF
>TRBJ1-3|NA|TRBV5-6|NA
TGTGCCAGCAGCCGCCGATCCAGCTCTGGAAACACCATATATTTT
CASSRRSSSGNTIYF
>TRBJ1-1|TRBD1|TRBV28|NA
TGTGCCAGCAGTTTAACCGGGACAGAGTACACTGAAGCTTTCTTT
CASSLTGTEYTEAFF